The 29 T cell receptor beta chains reported below all come from one sample, sequenced in a study of blood T cell repertoires in COVID-19. The method was immunoSEQ multiplex PCR; TCRdb's version includes in-frame clones alone and lacks a portion of them. The sample includes roughly 410,000 clones, approximately 87% of them seen just once. Sequences were obtained from peripheral blood. The receptors come from a woman aged 55-69 years with COVID-19, enrolled during active disease.

This chain links TRBV6-1 with TRBJ1-2; tentatively, D is TRBD1 (5 bases). Per germline, CDR1 MNHNS and CDR2 SASEGT. This CDR3 is built from 14 residues. Between the trimmed V and J ends, which lost 3 bases and 10 bases, there was a span of 18 bases. In DNA, the CDR3 is TGTGCCAGCAGTGATCCCCGCAGGGTAGGCTCCTACACCTTC. Protein product: CASSDPRRVGSYTF.

J is TRBJ1-5 and V is TRBV7-9, with no clear D. Germline values: CDR1 SEHNR, CDR2 FQNEAQ (reference sequence). V gave up 4 bases and J gave up 0 bases, with 7 bases separating them. The CDR3 runs 14 residues. This CDR3 reads CASSYLGSNQPQHF. CDR3 nucleotides: TGTGCCAGCAGCTACCTCGGTAGCAATCAGCCCCAGCATTTT.

The chain couples TRBV10-1 to TRBJ1-2; unclear D gene. This CDR3 contains 17 residues. Germline V lookup: CDR1 WNHNN, CDR2 SYGVQD (reference sequence). V was shortened by 0 bases and J by 1 base, with 15 bases between the two germline ends. CDR3 in amino acids: CASSESYRREYNYGYTF. The CDR3 DNA sequence: TGCGCCAGCAGTGAGTCGTATAGGAGGGAGTATAACTATGGCTACACCTTC.

The CDR3 DNA is TGTGCCAGCAGCTTGGACCGGGGCTCCTATAATTCACCCCTCCACTTT. Protein: CASSLDRGSYNSPLHF. The chain couples TRBV5-4 to TRBJ1-6; D gene ambiguous. Between the trimmed V and J ends, which lost 0 bases and 0 bases, there was a span of 7 bases. Germline-derived CDR1 and CDR2 are SGHNT and YYREEE (reference sequence). This CDR3 has 16 amino acids.

This sequence joins TRBV27 and TRBJ2-2, with TRBD2 matching over 7 bases. The CDR3 runs 14 residues. The germline CDR1 and CDR2 sequences are MNHEY and SMNVEV (reference sequence). V lost 4 bases and J lost 8; bases outside the gene matches: 7. CDR3 loop: CASSSGTTAGELFF. The CDR3 DNA is TGTGCCAGCAGTTCCGGGACTACCGCTGGGGAGCTGTTTTTT.

This chain uses TRBV2 with TRBJ2-7, with a tentative D call TRBD2 (5 bases). In germline, CDR1 is SNHLY, CDR2 FYNNEI. Trimming cost V 7 bases and J 2 bases, with 12 bases left between them. There are 13 residues in the CDR3. The CDR3 DNA follows: TGTGCCAGCAACCGGGGTGTAACCTACGAGCAGTACTTC. Translating gives CASNRGVTYEQYF.

This clone was counted once. The chain links TRBV2 to TRBJ1-1, with D tentatively TRBD1 (5 bases). V was cut by 6 bases and J by 3 bases, with 11 bases left in between. Germline CDR1 reads SNHLY; CDR2 reads FYNNEI. CDR3 length: 13 residues. DNA of the CDR3: TGTGCCAGCAGGGACGGGGGTTACACTGAAGCTTTCTTT. Translated: CASRDGGYTEAFF.

The chain couples TRBV15 to TRBJ2-3; D may be TRBD1 (6 bases). The ends were cut back, 0 bases at V and 3 bases at J, with 16 bases in the middle. There are 17 residues in the CDR3. Per the germline V gene, CDR1 is LNHNV and CDR2 is YYDKDF (reference sequence). In nucleotides, the CDR3 is TGTGCCACCAGCAGAGAGAGCACAGGGAGAAGGACAGATACGCAGTATTTT. As protein: CATSRESTGRRTDTQYF.

This clone was counted once. The chain combines TRBV7-9 with TRBJ1-1; D is undetermined. The CDR3 spans 13 residues. The V gene's germline CDR1 is SEHNR and CDR2 FQNEAQ (reference sequence). With 5 bases removed from V and 6 bases from J, the gap between germline ends came to 13 bases. CDR3 sequence reads: CASSQPIVAEAFF. The CDR3 DNA reads TGTGCCAGCAGCCAACCCATAGTCGCTGAAGCTTTCTTT.

The V and J genes are TRBV19 and TRBJ1-5; possibly TRBD1 for D (6 bases). CDR1 is LNHDA and CDR2 is SQIVND in the germline V gene (reference sequence). CDR3 length: 15 amino acids. V lost 6 bases and J 3 bases, leaving 15 bases between the germline ends. CDR3 in amino acids: CASSYQQGPNQPQHF. DNA for the CDR3: TGTGCCAGTAGCTACCAACAGGGCCCCAATCAGCCCCAGCATTTT.

This rearrangement joins TRBV5-8 to TRBJ1-1, with D possibly being TRBD1 (6 bases). The V end was cut by 0 bases, the J end by 0 bases, with 15 bases between. The CDR3 spans 17 residues. The germline V gene has CDR1 SGHTS and CDR2 YDEGEE. The CDR3 loop reads CASSLARGGGMNTEAFF. Written as DNA, the CDR3 is TGTGCCAGCAGCTTGGCGCGAGGGGGGGGGATGAACACTGAAGCTTTCTTT.

The rearrangement joins TRBV19 to TRBJ1-2; TRBD1 matches 7 bases. V trimming: 4 bases; J trimming: 4 bases; junction bases outside the gene matches: 9. The CDR3 totals 15 residues. The germline CDR1 and CDR2 sequences are LNHDA and SQIVND (reference sequence). CDR3 DNA sequence: TGTGCCAGTAGTAAGGGACAGACTCTCCCCTATGGCTACACCTTC. Translation: CASSKGQTLPYGYTF.

The chain couples TRBV10-3 to TRBJ1-5, with D hard to call. Germline-derived CDR1 and CDR2 are ENHRY and SYGVKD. Trimming took off 1 base at V and 3 bases at J, with 7 bases between the two ends. This CDR3 spans 14 amino acids. The CDR3 sequence is CAISEYSLNQPQHF. The CDR3, as DNA: TGTGCCATCAGTGAGTACAGCCTCAATCAGCCCCAGCATTTT.

For the CDR3, the DNA is TGTGCCAGCAGCCGGACAGCTAATTCACCCCTCCACTTT. The encoded protein is CASSRTANSPLHF. J is TRBJ1-6 and V is TRBV28; a weak D match, TRBD1 (6 bases). V shed 6 bases and J shed 6 bases, with 9 bases lying between them. Germline V gene lookup returns CDR1 MDHEN and CDR2 SYDVKM. CDR3 length: 13 amino acids.

The genes are TRBV5-3 and TRBJ1-2; D is uncertain. TRBV5-3 belongs to the ORF category, with a function that is uncertain. V dropped 3 bases and J dropped 6 bases, with 9 bases sitting between them. The CDR3 is 12 residues long. The CDR3 region has the DNA TGTGCCAGAAGCTCTGACGGGGATGGCTACACCTTC. It is translated as CARSSDGDGYTF.

The chain employs TRBV19 and TRBJ1-5, with a tentative D call TRBD1 (6 bases). V gave up 3 bases and J gave up 6 bases, with 12 bases separating them. Germline V gives CDR1 LNHDA, CDR2 SQIVND (reference sequence). CDR3 size: 14 residues. CDR3 nucleotides: TGTGCCAGTAGTATTCTCAGGGGTGGTCAGCCCCAGCATTTT. Its protein product is CASSILRGGQPQHF.

The genes are TRBV27 and TRBJ2-2; D is unclear. The CDR3 is 13 amino acids. Trimming removed 5 bases from V and 0 bases from J, with 4 bases in between. The germline CDR1 and CDR2 sequences are MNHEY and SMNVEV (reference sequence). The CDR3 loop is CASSPANTGELFF. As DNA, the CDR3 is TGTGCCAGCAGTCCCGCGAACACCGGGGAGCTGTTTTTT.

J is TRBJ2-5 and V is TRBV7-2; 12 nucleotides line up with TRBD2. Germline CDR1 is SGHTA and CDR2 is FQGNSA. With 5 bases clipped from V and 5 bases from J, the junction kept 12 bases outside the gene matches. This CDR3 contains 17 residues. The CDR3 region is CASSLRRPSGGAETQYF. CDR3 coding DNA: TGTGCCAGCAGCCTCCGGCGGCCTAGCGGGGGGGCGGAGACCCAGTACTTC.

The chain combines TRBV5-4 with TRBJ1-6; 9 bases align to TRBD1. Germline V gives CDR1 SGHNT, CDR2 YYREEE (reference sequence). The CDR3 has 15 amino acids. V trimming: 0 bases; J trimming: 10 bases; junction bases outside the gene matches: 5. The CDR3 protein is CASSLGTGAGSPLHF. The CDR3 nucleotides read TGTGCCAGCAGCTTGGGGACAGGGGCAGGCTCACCCCTCCACTTT.

This clone appeared once. Other DNA sequences within the sample encode an identical CDR3. The chain links TRBV3-1 (or the pseudogene TRBV3-2) to TRBJ1-2, with 10 bases identical to TRBD1. V lost 5 bases, J lost 2 bases, and 2 bases stayed unmatched. Germline CDR1 LGHDT, CDR2 YNNKEL (reference sequence). The CDR3 contains 14 residues. CDR3 nucleotides: TGTGCCAGCAGCAGGGACAGGGGAAACTATGGCTACACCTTC. This encodes CASSRDRGNYGYTF.

The chain is built from TRBV24-1 and TRBJ2-3, with 8 positions matching TRBD1. The ends lost 3 bases at V and 1 base at J; junction bases unmatched: 5. This CDR3 is 16 amino acids long. Germline values: CDR1 KGHDR, CDR2 SFDVKD. DNA of the CDR3: TGTGCCACCAGTGATCCTCCGACAGGGGGCACAGATACGCAGTATTTT. Protein sequence: CATSDPPTGGTDTQYF.

The chain uses TRBV19 and TRBJ2-3; D call uncertain. The CDR3 has 13 amino acids. Germline V CDR1 and CDR2: LNHDA, SQIVND (reference sequence). The V gene lost 5 bases and the J gene lost 4 bases, with 10 bases spanning the gap. The CDR3 sequence: CASSFKLPDTQYF. For the CDR3, the DNA is TGTGCCAGTAGTTTTAAACTCCCAGATACGCAGTATTTT.

V and J are TRBV7-3 and TRBJ1-1; the D gene is possibly TRBD1 (5 bases). V was cut by 3 bases and J by 10 bases, with 15 bases left in between. Germline assignment: CDR1 SGHTA and CDR2 FQGTGA. This CDR3 has 13 amino acids. CDR3 region: CASSLDGRGAAFF. The CDR3 DNA reads as TGTGCCAGCAGCTTGGACGGGAGAGGGGCAGCTTTCTTT.

V is TRBV2 and J is TRBJ2-1; 7 bases are a match to TRBD1. Germline CDR1 is SNHLY and CDR2 is FYNNEI. Trimming took 7 bases from V and 0 from J; bases not matched to a gene: 6. The CDR3 is 15 residues long. CDR3 in DNA: TGTGCCAGCACTACACAGGGGTCCTCCTACAATGAGCAGTTCTTC. Translating gives CASTTQGSSYNEQFF.

J is TRBJ2-5 and V is TRBV3-1 (or the pseudogene TRBV3-2); D unresolved. The germline CDR1 and CDR2 sequences are LGHDT and YNNKEL (reference sequence). The CDR3 consists of 14 residues. Trimming cost V 0 bases and J 1 base, with 6 bases left between them. CDR3 loop: CASSQDPGQETQYF. CDR3 DNA sequence: TGTGCCAGCAGCCAAGATCCGGGCCAAGAGACCCAGTACTTC.

The chain recombines TRBV11-3 with TRBJ2-2; D might be TRBD2 (6 bases). Germline CDR1 and CDR2: SGHNT and YENEEA. Between the trimmed V and J ends, which lost 0 bases and 6 bases, there was a span of 11 bases. The CDR3 runs to 15 residues. CDR3 sequence: CASSLDLGEAGELFF. The CDR3 region has the DNA TGTGCCAGCAGCTTAGATCTGGGGGAGGCCGGGGAGCTGTTTTTT. The whole variable domain, filled in from reference TRBV11-3 and TRBJ2-2, reads EAGVVQSPRYKIIEKKQPVAFWCNPISGHNTLYWYLQNLGQGPELLIRYENEEAVDDSQLPKDRFSAERLKGVDSTLKIQPAELGDSAVYLCASSLDLGEAGELFFGEGSRLTVL.

This rearrangement joins TRBV10-3 to TRBJ2-7, with 8 bases fitting TRBD2. The V segment lost 11 bases and the J segment 6 bases; nucleotides outside the gene matches: 15. From germline, CDR1 is ENHRY and CDR2 SYGVKD. The CDR3 runs 14 residues. The CDR3 DNA reads TGTGCCTCTAAGGACCGGGGGGGGGCTGGCGAGCAGTACTTC. Its protein product is CASKDRGGAGEQYF.

Turning to this clone: Other DNA sequences from this sample encode an identical CDR3 as well. The gene calls are TRBV2 and TRBJ2-2; 8 bases map to TRBD2. V trimming: 4 bases; J trimming: 5 bases; junction bases outside the gene matches: 3. The CDR3 length is 14 residues. Germline V CDR1 and CDR2: SNHLY, FYNNEI. CDR3 region: CASSAAGGTGELFF. The DNA for the CDR3 is TGTGCCAGCAGTGCCGCGGGGGGAACCGGGGAGCTGTTTTTT.

The V call is TRBV6-1, the J call TRBJ1-2; unclear D gene. The CDR3 runs 12 residues. Germline values: CDR1 MNHNS, CDR2 SASEGT. Trimming pared 1 base from V and 12 bases from J, leaving 12 bases between. The chain's CDR3 is CASSEGLPANTF. The CDR3 DNA is TGTGCCAGCAGTGAAGGACTCCCGGCTAACACCTTC.